The 23 T cell receptor beta chains presented below share a single source sample, sequenced in a study of T cells in tuberculosis. Sequencing was performed with immunoSEQ multiplex PCR; in TCRdb, only in-frame clones are kept and a portion is missing. This sample has more than 35,000 clones; 94% occur once, and the top ten carry about 12%. Specimen: PBMCs. All receptors derive from a donor aged 5-35 years with latent tuberculosis or without tuberculosis infection. Some clones in this sample may be carry-over from other donors' samples.

The V call is TRBV19, the J call TRBJ1-5; 7 bases map to TRBD1. Looked up from germline, CDR1 is LNHDA and CDR2 is SQIVND (reference sequence). V shed 8 bases, J shed 2 bases, and the junction held 9 bases outside the gene matches. The CDR3 sequence is 15 residues long. CDR3 DNA: TGTGCCAGTCGATGGGTAGGGGGCGGCAATCAGCCCCAGCATTTT. Protein sequence: CASRWVGGGNQPQHF. The whole variable domain, remainder taken from reference TRBV19 and TRBJ1-5, is DGGITQSPKYLFRKEGQNVTLSCEQNLNHDAMYWYRQDPGQGLRLIYYSQIVNDFQKGDIAEGYSVSREKKESFPLTVTSAQKNPTAFYLCASRWVGGGNQPQHFGDGTRLSIL.

The J gene is TRBJ1-2, the V gene TRBV19, with TRBD1 matching 8 bases. The CDR3 consists of 14 residues. Germline CDR1 is LNHDA and CDR2 is SQIVND (reference sequence). Trimming removed 5 bases from V and 0 bases from J; junction bases left unmatched: 2. The DNA of the CDR3 is TGTGCCAGTAGTCCACAGGGGGCTAACTATGGCTACACCTTC. Translated: CASSPQGANYGYTF.

The rearrangement joins TRBV5-1 to TRBJ1-5; 7 positions agree with TRBD1. This CDR3 has 14 amino acids. Germline CDR1 SGHRS, CDR2 YFSETQ. V lost 3 bases, J lost 2 bases, and 2 bases stayed unmatched. The CDR3 DNA reads as TGCGCCAGCAGCTCCGACAGGGGCAATCAGCCCCAGCATTTT. This gives the protein CASSSDRGNQPQHF.

This chain uses TRBV10-3 with TRBJ1-1, with a weak D call TRBD1 (6 bases). V lost 5 bases and J lost 5, with 15 bases in between. The germline CDR1 and CDR2 sequences are ENHRY and SYGVKD. The CDR3 totals 14 residues. In DNA form, the CDR3 reads TGTGCCATCAGTCCACAGGGTTCACGGACTGAAGCTTTCTTT. It yields the protein CAISPQGSRTEAFF.

This chain joins TRBV30 and TRBJ1-1, with 9 nucleotides matching TRBD1. This CDR3 spans 15 amino acids. The V gene's germline CDR1 is GTSNPN and CDR2 SVGIG (reference sequence). Trimming took 2 bases from V and 3 from J; bases not matched to a gene: 7. CDR3 nucleotides: TGTGCCTGGAGTAAACTGGGACAGGGTTACACTGAAGCTTTCTTT. This gives the protein CAWSKLGQGYTEAFF. The full variable domain, completed using reference TRBV30 and TRBJ1-1, is SQTIHQWPATLVQPVGSPLSLECTVEGTSNPNLYWYRQAAGRGLQLLFYSVGIGQISSEVPQNLSASRPQDRQFILSSKKLLLSDSGFYLCAWSKLGQGYTEAFFGQGTRLTVV.

CDR3: CAISEIQGGNTIYF. As DNA, the CDR3 is TGTGCCATCAGTGAGATACAGGGTGGAAACACCATATATTTT. This chain connects TRBV10-3 to TRBJ1-3; D perhaps matches TRBD1 (6 bases). Germline V gene data show CDR1 as ENHRY and CDR2 as SYGVKD. V lost 2 bases and J lost 3, with 8 bases in between. There are 14 residues in the CDR3.

The V gene is TRBV7-9, the J gene TRBJ1-4, with a possible D match to TRBD1 (6 bases). V shed 5 bases and J shed 7 bases, with 11 bases lying between them. The CDR3 length is 13 residues. In germline, CDR1 is SEHNR, CDR2 FQNEAQ (reference sequence). The CDR3 bases are TGTGCCAGCAGCCGAAGACAGGCTGAAAAACTGTTTTTT. It translates to CASSRRQAEKLFF.

This clone was found once. This sequence joins TRBV7-8 and TRBJ1-6; the D gene is possibly TRBD1 (5 bases). This CDR3 contains 16 residues. Trimming took off 2 bases at V and 6 bases at J, with 14 bases between the two ends. Germline V gene data show CDR1 as SGHVS and CDR2 as FQNEAQ. The CDR3 coding sequence is TGTGCCAGCAGCTTAATGAGGGGACTAGTTAATTCACCCCTCCACTTT. Its translation is CASSLMRGLVNSPLHF.

This chain connects TRBV2 to TRBJ2-5, with TRBD1 as a possible D gene (6 bases). The length of the CDR3 is 14 residues. CDR1 is SNHLY, CDR2 FYNNEI, per germline. Trimming cost V 6 bases and J 1 base, with 12 bases left between them. The CDR3 loop is CASRIRGPQETQYF. The CDR3 DNA sequence: TGTGCCAGCAGGATCAGGGGACCCCAAGAGACCCAGTACTTC.

The chain recombines TRBV5-1 with TRBJ1-2; 12 nucleotides match TRBD1. The CDR3 is made up of 15 amino acids. The germline gives CDR1 SGHRS, CDR2 YFSETQ. Losses at the gene ends were 4 bases for V and 8 bases for J; bases not matched to a gene: 9. The CDR3 sequence is CASSAGTGGARGYTF. Here the CDR3 DNA reads TGCGCCAGCAGCGCCGGGACAGGGGGCGCGCGGGGCTACACCTTC.

The rearrangement uses TRBV5-1 and TRBJ1-2; 7 bases match TRBD1. CDR1 is SGHRS and CDR2 is YFSETQ in the germline V gene. Trimming cost V 0 bases and J 0 bases; bases outside gene matches: 11. The CDR3 length is 18 residues. This CDR3 is CASSLVGPGTAPNYGYTF. The CDR3 region has the DNA TGCGCCAGCAGCTTGGTGGGTCCCGGGACAGCACCTAACTATGGCTACACCTTC.

The rearrangement uses TRBV7-9 and TRBJ2-1; D gene ambiguous. Germline CDR1 reads SEHNR; CDR2 reads FQNEAQ (reference sequence). CDR3 length: 13 amino acids. The ends were cut back, 11 bases at V and 7 bases at J, with 18 bases in the middle. The CDR3 DNA reads TGTGCCCGGTTCATAGCCGTTTGGAATGAGCAGTTCTTC. This sequence encodes CARFIAVWNEQFF.

The genes are TRBV7-9 and TRBJ1-2; D not certain. The CDR3 totals 14 residues. Trimming left V 0 bases short and J 2 bases short, with 7 bases between. Germline CDR1 is SEHNR and CDR2 is FQNEAQ (reference sequence). The CDR3 DNA sequence: TGTGCCAGCAGCTTAGCACAGCCAAACTATGGCTACACCTTC. It codes for CASSLAQPNYGYTF.

DNA for the CDR3: TGTGCCAGCAGTTTATCGATAGGGGTCGGATCACCCCTCCACTTT. It yields the protein CASSLSIGVGSPLHF. The rearrangement uses TRBV27 and TRBJ1-6; D is perhaps TRBD1 (5 bases). The V end lost 0 bases, the J end lost 10 bases, and 13 bases lay between the germline ends. The CDR3 has 15 amino acids. Germline lookup yields CDR1 MNHEY and CDR2 SMNVEV (reference sequence).

This clone was observed a few times. The V and J genes are TRBV14 and TRBJ1-6; possibly TRBD1 for D (5 bases). The CDR3 extends over 15 amino acids. Germline loops: CDR1 SGHDN, CDR2 FVKESK. The V end lost 3 bases, the J end lost 7 bases, and 13 bases lay between the germline ends. The DNA of the CDR3 is TGTGCCAGCAGCCAGTTAGGGGTGGGAAATTCACCCCTCCACTTT. It is translated as CASSQLGVGNSPLHF.

The chain combines TRBV4-2 with TRBJ1-1; D ambiguous. The CDR3 is 13 amino acids. V lost 2 bases to trimming and J lost 0 bases, with 4 bases between them. CDR1 and CDR2 from the germline V gene are LGHNA and YNFKEQ. The chain's CDR3 is CASSQYMNTEAFF. DNA of the CDR3: TGTGCCAGCAGCCAATACATGAACACTGAAGCTTTCTTT.

This clone showed up just a few times. The chain combines TRBV5-1 with TRBJ1-1; TRBD1 is a possible D gene (6 bases). CDR1 is SGHRS, CDR2 YFSETQ, per germline. The CDR3 is made up of 13 amino acids. Trimming left V 7 bases short and J 9 bases short, with 19 bases between. The CDR3 loop is CASGTETGEKAFF. The CDR3 DNA reads TGCGCCAGCGGTACAGAGACAGGAGAGAAAGCTTTCTTT. The full variable domain, in which reference TRBV5-1 and TRBJ1-1 provide the parts outside the CDR3, is KAGVTQTPRYLIKTRGQQVTLSCSPISGHRSVSWYQQTPGQGLQFLFEYFSETQRNKGNFPGRFSGRQFSNSRSEMNVSTLELGDSALYLCASGTETGEKAFFGQGTRLTVV.

The CDR3 bases are TGTGCCAGCAACCAACCGGGTCCATGGCGCGAGCAGTACTTC. Protein sequence: CASNQPGPWREQYF. The chain joins TRBV5-5 to TRBJ2-7; D is unclear. This CDR3 is built from 14 residues. Germline values: CDR1 SGHKS, CDR2 YYEKEE (reference sequence). V lost 6 bases and J 6 bases, leaving 19 bases between the germline ends.

The chain couples TRBV11-2 to TRBJ2-5; maybe TRBD2 (6 bases). The CDR3 contains 12 residues. Looked up from germline, CDR1 is SGHAT and CDR2 is FQNNGV. V was trimmed by 6 bases and J by 9 bases, leaving 14 bases between them. The DNA of the CDR3 is TGTGCCAGCAGTGGAGGGGCCGGGTCCCAGTACTTC. It yields the protein CASSGGAGSQYF.

CDR3 sequence: CASSPGTGRYTQYF. In DNA, the CDR3 is TGTGCCAGCAGCCCCGGGACAGGGCGGTATACCCAGTACTTC. This chain uses TRBV7-8 with TRBJ2-5, with 9 nucleotides matching TRBD1. CDR1 SGHVS and CDR2 FQNEAQ come from the germline V gene. Unmatched junction bases numbered 9, after V lost 5 bases and J lost 8 bases. The CDR3 has 14 residues.

J is TRBJ2-4 and V is TRBV5-4; possible D gene TRBD1, 6 bases. V was pared by 8 bases and J by 1 base, with 16 bases between. This CDR3 region has 15 residues. Germline V gives CDR1 SGHNT, CDR2 YYREEE (reference sequence). CDR3 residues: CASSIGGLAKNIQYF. In nucleotides, the CDR3 is TGTGCCAGTAGCATAGGGGGTTTGGCCAAAAACATTCAGTACTTC.

In DNA, the CDR3 is TGTGCCAGCAGTGTGACCGGGACAGGGAACACTGAAGCTTTCTTT. It is translated as CASSVTGTGNTEAFF. The V call is TRBV27, the J call TRBJ1-1; 8 bases agree with TRBD1. The CDR3 covers 15 residues. V lost 5 bases and J lost 1; bases outside the gene matches: 6. In germline, CDR1 is MNHEY, CDR2 SMNVEV (reference sequence).

The chain carries TRBV30 and TRBJ1-1; D is unresolved. Germline CDR1 reads GTSNPN; CDR2 reads SVGIG (reference sequence). There are 14 residues in the CDR3. V lost 0 bases, J lost 3 bases, and 11 bases lay in between. The CDR3 here is CAWSVWPQDTEAFF. CDR3 in DNA: TGTGCCTGGAGTGTATGGCCGCAGGACACTGAAGCTTTCTTT.